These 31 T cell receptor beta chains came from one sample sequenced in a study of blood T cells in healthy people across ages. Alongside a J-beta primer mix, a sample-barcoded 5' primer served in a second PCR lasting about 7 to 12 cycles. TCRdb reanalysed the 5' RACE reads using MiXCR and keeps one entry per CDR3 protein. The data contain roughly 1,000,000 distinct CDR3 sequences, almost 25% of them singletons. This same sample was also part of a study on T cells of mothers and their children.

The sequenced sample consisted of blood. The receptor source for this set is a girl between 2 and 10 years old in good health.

This chain's CDR3 is CSARVVAEQFF. The CDR3 nucleotides are TGCAGTGCTAGAGTAGTGGCGGAGCAGTTCTTC. The chain couples TRBV20-1 to TRBJ2-5, with D uncertain. The last part of the DNA fits TRBJ2-1 better; the J call may be wrong. The CDR3 spans 11 residues. Germline V gives CDR1 DFQATT, CDR2 SNEGSKA (reference sequence).

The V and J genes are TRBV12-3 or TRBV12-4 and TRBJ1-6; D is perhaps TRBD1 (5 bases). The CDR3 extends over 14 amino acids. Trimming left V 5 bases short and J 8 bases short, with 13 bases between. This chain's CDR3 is CASSRPGTDSPLHF. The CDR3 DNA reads TGTGCCAGCAGTCGCCCAGGGACTGATTCACCCCTCCACTTT.

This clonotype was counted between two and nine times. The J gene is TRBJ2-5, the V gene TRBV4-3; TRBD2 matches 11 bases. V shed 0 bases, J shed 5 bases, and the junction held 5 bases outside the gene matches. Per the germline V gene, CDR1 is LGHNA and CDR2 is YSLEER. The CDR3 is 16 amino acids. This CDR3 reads CASSQDLLAGEETQYF. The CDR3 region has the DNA TGCGCCAGCAGCCAAGATTTACTAGCGGGGGAGGAGACCCAGTACTTC.

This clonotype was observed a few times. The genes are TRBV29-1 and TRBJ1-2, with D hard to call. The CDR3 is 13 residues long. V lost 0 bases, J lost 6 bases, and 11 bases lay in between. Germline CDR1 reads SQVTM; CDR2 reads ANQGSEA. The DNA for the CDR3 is TGCAGCGTTGAAGATGCTTCGGTGGATGGCTACACCTTC. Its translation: CSVEDASVDGYTF.

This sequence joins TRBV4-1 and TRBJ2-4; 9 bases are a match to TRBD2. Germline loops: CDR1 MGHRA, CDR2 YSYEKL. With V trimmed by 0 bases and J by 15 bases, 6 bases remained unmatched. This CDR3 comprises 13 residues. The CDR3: CASSQEGNSGRYF. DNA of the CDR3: TGCGCCAGCAGCCAAGAAGGCAATAGCGGGAGGTACTTC.

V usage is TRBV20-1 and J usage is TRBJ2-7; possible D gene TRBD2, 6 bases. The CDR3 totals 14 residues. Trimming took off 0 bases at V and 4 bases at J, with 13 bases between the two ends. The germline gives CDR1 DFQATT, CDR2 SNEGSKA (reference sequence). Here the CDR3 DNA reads TGCAGTGCTAGAGATGATGACGGGGGATACGAGCAGTACTTC. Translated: CSARDDDGGYEQYF.

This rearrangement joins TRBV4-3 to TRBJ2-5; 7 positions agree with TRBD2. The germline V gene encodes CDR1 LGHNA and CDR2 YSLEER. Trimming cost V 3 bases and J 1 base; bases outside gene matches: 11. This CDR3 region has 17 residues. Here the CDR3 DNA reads TGCGCCAGCAGCCAGGGGGGTTTTAGCGGGTCCCAAGAGACCCAGTACTTC. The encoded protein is CASSQGGFSGSQETQYF.

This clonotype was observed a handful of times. CDR3 sequence: CASGLSGGVETQYF. The DNA of the CDR3 is TGTGCTAGTGGTTTGTCAGGGGGGGTCGAGACCCAGTACTTC. This chain connects TRBV12-5 to TRBJ2-5; perhaps D is TRBD1 or TRBD2 (7 bases each). There are 14 residues in the CDR3. Germline CDR1 reads LGHNT; CDR2 reads FRNRAP. The V end lost 2 bases, the J end lost 5 bases, and 12 bases lay between the germline ends.

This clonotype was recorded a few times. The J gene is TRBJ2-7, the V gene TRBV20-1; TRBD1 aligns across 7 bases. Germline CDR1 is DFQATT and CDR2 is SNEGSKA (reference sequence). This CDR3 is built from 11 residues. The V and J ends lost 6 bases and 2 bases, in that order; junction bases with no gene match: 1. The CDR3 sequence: CSAGQTYEQYF. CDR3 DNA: TGCAGTGCGGGACAGACCTACGAGCAGTACTTC.

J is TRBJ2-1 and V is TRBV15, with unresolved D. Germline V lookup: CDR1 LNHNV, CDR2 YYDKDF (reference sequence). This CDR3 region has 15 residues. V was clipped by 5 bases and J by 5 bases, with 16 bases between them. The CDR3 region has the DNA TGTGCCACCAGCTCAGACGACTGGTTGGACAATGAGCAGTTCTTC. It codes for CATSSDDWLDNEQFF.

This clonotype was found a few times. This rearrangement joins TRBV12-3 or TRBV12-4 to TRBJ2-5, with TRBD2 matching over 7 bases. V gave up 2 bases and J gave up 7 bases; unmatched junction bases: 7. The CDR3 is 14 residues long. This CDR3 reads CASSLSGTQGTQYF. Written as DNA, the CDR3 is TGTGCCAGCAGTTTAAGCGGGACTCAGGGGACCCAGTACTTC.

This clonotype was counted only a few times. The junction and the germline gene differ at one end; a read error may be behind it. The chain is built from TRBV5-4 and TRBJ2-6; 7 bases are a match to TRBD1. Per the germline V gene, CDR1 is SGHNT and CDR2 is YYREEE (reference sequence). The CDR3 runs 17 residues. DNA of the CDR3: TGTGCCAGCAGCTCCTTGACAGGGCGCTCTGGGGCCAACATCCTGACTTTC. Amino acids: CASSSLTGRSGANILTF. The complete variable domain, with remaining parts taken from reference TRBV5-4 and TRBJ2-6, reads ETGVTQSPTHLIKTRGQQVTLRCSSQSGHNTVSWYQQALGQGPQFIFQYYREEENGRGNFPPRFSGLQFPNYSSELNVNALELDDSALYLCASSSLTGRSGANILTFGAGSRLTVL.

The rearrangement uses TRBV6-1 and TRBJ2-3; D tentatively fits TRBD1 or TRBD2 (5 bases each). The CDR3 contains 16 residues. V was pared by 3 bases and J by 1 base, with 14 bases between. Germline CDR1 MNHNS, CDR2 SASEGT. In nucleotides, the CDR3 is TGTGCCAGCAGTGATGGGGGTCTGCTTGGCACAGATACGCAGTATTTT. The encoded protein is CASSDGGLLGTDTQYF.

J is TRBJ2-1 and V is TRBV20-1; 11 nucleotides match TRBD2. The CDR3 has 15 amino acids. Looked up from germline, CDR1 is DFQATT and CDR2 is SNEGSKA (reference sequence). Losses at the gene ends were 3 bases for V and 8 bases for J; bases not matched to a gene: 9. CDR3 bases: TGCAGTGCTAGGCCCACTAGCGGGGGAGGGCATGAGCAGTTCTTC. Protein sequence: CSARPTSGGGHEQFF.

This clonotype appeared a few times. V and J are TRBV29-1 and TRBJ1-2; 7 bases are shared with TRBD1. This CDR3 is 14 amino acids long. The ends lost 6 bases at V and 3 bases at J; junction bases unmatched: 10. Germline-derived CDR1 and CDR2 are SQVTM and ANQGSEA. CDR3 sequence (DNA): TGCAGCGTCGGGAGGGGGACAGAGGACTATGGCTACACCTTC. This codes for CSVGRGTEDYGYTF. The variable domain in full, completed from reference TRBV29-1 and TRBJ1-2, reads SAVISQKPSRDICQRGTSLTIQCQVDSQVTMMFWYRQQPGQSLTLIATANQGSEATYESGFVIDKFPISRPNLTFSTLTVSNMSPEDSSIYLCSVGRGTEDYGYTFGSGTRLTVV.

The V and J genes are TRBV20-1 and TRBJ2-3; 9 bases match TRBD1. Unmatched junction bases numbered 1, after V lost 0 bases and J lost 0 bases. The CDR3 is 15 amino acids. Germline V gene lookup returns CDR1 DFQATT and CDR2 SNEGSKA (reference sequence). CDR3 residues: CSAREQGASTDTQYF. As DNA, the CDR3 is TGCAGTGCTAGAGAACAGGGGGCTAGCACAGATACGCAGTATTTT.

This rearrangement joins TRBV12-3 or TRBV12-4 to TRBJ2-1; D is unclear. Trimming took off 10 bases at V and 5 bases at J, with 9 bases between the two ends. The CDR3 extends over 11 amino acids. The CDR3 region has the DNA TGTGCCACCTCTAGAAACAATGAGCAGTTCTTC. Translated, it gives CATSRNNEQFF.

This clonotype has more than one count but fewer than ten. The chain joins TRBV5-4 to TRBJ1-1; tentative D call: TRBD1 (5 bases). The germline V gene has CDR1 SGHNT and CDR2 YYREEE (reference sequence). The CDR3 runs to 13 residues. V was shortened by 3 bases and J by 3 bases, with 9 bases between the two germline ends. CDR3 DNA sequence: TGTGCCAGCAGCTCCGACAGTTACACTGAAGCTTTCTTT. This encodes CASSSDSYTEAFF.

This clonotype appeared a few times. The chain's CDR3 is CASSLGLETNEQYF. The CDR3 DNA sequence: TGTGCCAGCAGCTTAGGGTTGGAGACTAACGAGCAGTACTTC. The chain links TRBV7-8 to TRBJ2-7, with TRBD2 as a possible D gene (5 bases). Germline V gene data show CDR1 as SGHVS and CDR2 as FQNEAQ. CDR3 length: 14 residues. Trimming took 1 base from V and 5 from J, leaving 12 bases between them.

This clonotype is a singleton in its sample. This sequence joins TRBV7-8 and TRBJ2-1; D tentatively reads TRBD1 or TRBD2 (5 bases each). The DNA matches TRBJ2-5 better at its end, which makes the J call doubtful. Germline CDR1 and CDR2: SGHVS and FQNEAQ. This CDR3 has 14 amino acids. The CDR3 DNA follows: TGTGCCAGCAGCGCTCGGGGCCTAGTAGAGACCCAGTACTTC. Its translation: CASSARGLVETQYF.

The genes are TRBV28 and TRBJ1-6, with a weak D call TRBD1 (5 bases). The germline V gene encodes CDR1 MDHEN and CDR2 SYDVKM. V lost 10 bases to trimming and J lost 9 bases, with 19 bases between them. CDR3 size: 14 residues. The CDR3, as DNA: TGTGCCACCCACGTGGGGGGGGAAGGTTCACCCCTCCACTTT. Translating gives CATHVGGEGSPLHF.

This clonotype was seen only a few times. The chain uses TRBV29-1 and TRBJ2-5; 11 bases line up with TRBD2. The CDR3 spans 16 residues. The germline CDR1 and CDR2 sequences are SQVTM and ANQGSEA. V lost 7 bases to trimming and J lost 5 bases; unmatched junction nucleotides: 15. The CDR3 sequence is CSAPRGTSGPGETQYF. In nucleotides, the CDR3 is TGCAGCGCCCCTCGAGGGACTAGCGGACCCGGGGAGACCCAGTACTTC.

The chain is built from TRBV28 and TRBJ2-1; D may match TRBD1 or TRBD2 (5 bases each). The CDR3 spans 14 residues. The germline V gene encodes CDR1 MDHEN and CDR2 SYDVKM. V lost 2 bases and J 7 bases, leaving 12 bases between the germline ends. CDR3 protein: CASSLGTLWNEQFF. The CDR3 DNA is TGTGCCAGCAGTTTAGGGACGTTGTGGAATGAGCAGTTCTTC.

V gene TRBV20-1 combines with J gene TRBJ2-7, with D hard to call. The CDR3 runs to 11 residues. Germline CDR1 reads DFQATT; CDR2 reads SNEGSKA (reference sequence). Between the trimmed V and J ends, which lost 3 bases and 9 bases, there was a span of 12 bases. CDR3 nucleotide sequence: TGCAGTGCTAGTTTGGATACTCGGCAGTACTTC. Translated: CSASLDTRQYF.

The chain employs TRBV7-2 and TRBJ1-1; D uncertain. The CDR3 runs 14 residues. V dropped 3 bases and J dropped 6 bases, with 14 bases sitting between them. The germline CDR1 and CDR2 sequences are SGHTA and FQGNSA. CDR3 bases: TGTGCCAGCAGCTTTTTCGGCGCGGCTGCTGAAGCTTTCTTT. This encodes CASSFFGAAAEAFF.

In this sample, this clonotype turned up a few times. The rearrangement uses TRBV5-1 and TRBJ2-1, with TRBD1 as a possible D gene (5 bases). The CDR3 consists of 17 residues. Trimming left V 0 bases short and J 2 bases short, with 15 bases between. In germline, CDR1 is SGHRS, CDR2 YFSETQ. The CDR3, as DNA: TGCGCCAGCAGCTTGGGGGGCGTAAGACGGACCTACAATGAGCAGTTCTTC. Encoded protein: CASSLGGVRRTYNEQFF.

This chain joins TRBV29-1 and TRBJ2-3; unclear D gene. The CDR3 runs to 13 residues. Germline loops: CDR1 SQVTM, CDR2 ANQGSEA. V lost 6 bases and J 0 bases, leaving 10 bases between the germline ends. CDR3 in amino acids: CSVSPASTDTQYF. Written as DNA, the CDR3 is TGCAGCGTGTCTCCCGCTAGCACAGATACGCAGTATTTT.

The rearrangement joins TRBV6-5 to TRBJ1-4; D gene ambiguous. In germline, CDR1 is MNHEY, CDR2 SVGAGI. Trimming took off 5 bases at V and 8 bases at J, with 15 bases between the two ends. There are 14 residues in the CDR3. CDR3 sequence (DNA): TGTGCCAGCAGTCCCAGGACCCGAGGGGAAAAACTGTTTTTT. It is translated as CASSPRTRGEKLFF.

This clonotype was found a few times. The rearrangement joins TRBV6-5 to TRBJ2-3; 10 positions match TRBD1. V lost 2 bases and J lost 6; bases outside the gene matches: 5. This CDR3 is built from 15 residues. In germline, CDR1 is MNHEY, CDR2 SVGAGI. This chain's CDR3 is CASSYGRDRGDTQYF. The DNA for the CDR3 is TGTGCCAGCAGTTACGGTCGGGACAGGGGTGATACGCAGTATTTT.

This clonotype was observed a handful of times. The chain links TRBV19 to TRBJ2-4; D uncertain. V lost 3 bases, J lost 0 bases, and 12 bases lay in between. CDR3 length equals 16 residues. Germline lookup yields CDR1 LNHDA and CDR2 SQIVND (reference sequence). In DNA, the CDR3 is TGTGCCAGTAGTATGACGACCGCTGTAGCCAAAAACATTCAGTACTTC. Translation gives CASSMTTAVAKNIQYF.

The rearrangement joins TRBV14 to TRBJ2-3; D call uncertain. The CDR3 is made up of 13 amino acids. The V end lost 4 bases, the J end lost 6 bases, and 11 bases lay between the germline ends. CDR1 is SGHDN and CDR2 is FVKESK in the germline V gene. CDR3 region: CASSRTLLDTQYF. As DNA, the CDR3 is TGTGCCAGCAGCCGGACCTTGCTGGATACGCAGTATTTT. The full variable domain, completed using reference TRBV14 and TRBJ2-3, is EAGVTQFPSHSVIEKGQTVTLRCDPISGHDNLYWYRRVMGKEIKFLLHFVKESKQDESGMPNNRFLAERTGGTYSTLKVQPAELEDSGVYFCASSRTLLDTQYFGPGTRLTVL.